Here is one TCR beta chain with its context. These data originate in a study of technical replicates of blood from a few donors. The CDR3 covers 14 residues. Trimming pared 4 bases from V and 0 bases from J, leaving 9 bases between. CDR1 is SQVTM, CDR2 ANQGSEA, per germline. This table comes from immunoSEQ multiplex PCR, and its TCRdb copy is limited to in-frame clones, with some not included. The top ten clones hold under 0.3% of a sample with about 68,000 clones, 95% to 98% of them seen once. The sequence derives from a human donor in good health. Sequenced material: T cells isolated from PBMCs. The chain has TRBV29-1 and TRBJ1-4; D gene unclear. The CDR3 loop is CSVATDATNEKLFF. The DNA of the CDR3 is TGCAGCGTTGCCACAGATGCAACTAATGAAAAACTGTTTTTT.